The clone carrying this T cell receptor (beta chain) was seen just once. Its specificity is not known. These data belong to a study of graft-versus-host responses after intestinal transplantation. At the level of the study: Each of the recipients got a multivisceral, liver-intestinal, or isolated intestinal transplant. Following induction with anti-thymocyte globulin, all recipients were given tacrolimus and steroids for about three years. Whole-study results and caveats: High graft-versus-host to host-versus-graft clonal ratios were seen in allografts of patients with graft-donor T cell macrochimerism. Peak levels of circulating GvH clones tracked with early post-transplant HvG declines.

Graft specimens yielded both intraepithelial and lamina propria lymphocytes. CDR3 length equals 14 residues. J lost 7 bases, V lost 3 bases, and 7 bases had no gene match. Germline CDR1 is SEHNR and CDR2 is FQNEAQ (reference sequence). The data were produced by immunoSEQ multiplex PCR, yet TCRdb's version contains in-frame clones alone and is incomplete. This sample yields 7,500 or so clones, of which roughly 82% are seen a single time; about a tenth belongs to the top ten. The rearrangement joins TRBV7-9 to TRBJ2-7, with 9 positions matching TRBD2. This TCR was recovered from a human patient who received an intestinal transplant, so some T cells may come from the graft donor. This specimen was ileum tissue, taken roughly 19 weeks after transplant. As DNA, the CDR3 is TGTGCCAGCAGCTTTAGTAGCGGGAGAGGGGAGCAGTACTTC. This codes for CASSFSSGRGEQYF.